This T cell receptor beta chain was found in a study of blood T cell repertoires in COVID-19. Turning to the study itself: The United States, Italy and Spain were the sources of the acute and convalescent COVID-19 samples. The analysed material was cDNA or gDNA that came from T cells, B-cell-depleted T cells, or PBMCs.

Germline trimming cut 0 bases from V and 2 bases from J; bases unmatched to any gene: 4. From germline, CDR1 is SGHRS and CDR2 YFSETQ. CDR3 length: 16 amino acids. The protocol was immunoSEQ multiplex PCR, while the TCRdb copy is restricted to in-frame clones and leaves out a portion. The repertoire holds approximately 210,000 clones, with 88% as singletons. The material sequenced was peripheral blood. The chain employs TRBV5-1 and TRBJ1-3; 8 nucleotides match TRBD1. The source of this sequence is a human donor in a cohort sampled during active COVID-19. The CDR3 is CASSLAGQGPGNTIYF. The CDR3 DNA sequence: TGCGCCAGCAGCTTGGCCGGACAGGGCCCTGGAAACACCATATATTTT. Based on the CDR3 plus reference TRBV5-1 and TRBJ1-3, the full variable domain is KAGVTQTPRYLIKTRGQQVTLSCSPISGHRSVSWYQQTPGQGLQFLFEYFSETQRNKGNFPGRFSGRQFSNSRSEMNVSTLELGDSALYLCASSLAGQGPGNTIYFGEGSWLTVV.